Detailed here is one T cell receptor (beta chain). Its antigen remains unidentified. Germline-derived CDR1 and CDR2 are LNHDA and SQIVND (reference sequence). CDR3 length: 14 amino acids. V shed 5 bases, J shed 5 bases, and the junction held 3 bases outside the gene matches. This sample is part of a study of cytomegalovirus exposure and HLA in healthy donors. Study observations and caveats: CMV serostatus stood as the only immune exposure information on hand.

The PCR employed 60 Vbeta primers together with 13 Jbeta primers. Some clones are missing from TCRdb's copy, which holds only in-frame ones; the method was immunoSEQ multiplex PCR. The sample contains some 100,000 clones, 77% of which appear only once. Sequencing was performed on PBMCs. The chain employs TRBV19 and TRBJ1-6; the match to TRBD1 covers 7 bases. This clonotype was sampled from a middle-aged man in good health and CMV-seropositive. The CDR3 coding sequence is TGTGCCAGTAGTTGGGACAGTAATAATTCACCCCTCCACTTT. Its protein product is CASSWDSNNSPLHF.